The next 2 T cell receptor beta chains were all read from a single sample in a study of shared clonotypes between healthy human individuals. Only in-frame clones appear in the TCRdb table, and some are missing; sequencing was by immunoSEQ multiplex PCR. The sample holds about 1,800,000 clones, about 95% seen once. In the naive CD8 group, cells lacked CD45RO and were positively selected for CCR7, so terminally differentiated effector memory CD45RA+ cells were left out. Sequencing input: naive CD8+ T cells sorted from blood. All receptors derive from a man between 18 and 35 years old in good health.

The gene calls are TRBV7-6 and TRBJ2-7, with TRBD2 matching 12 bases. Germline loops: CDR1 SGHVS, CDR2 FNYEAQ. Germline trimming cut 5 bases from V and 5 bases from J; bases unmatched to any gene: 16. The CDR3 consists of 18 residues. The CDR3 DNA is TGTGCCAGCAGCCCCAGGCATCGACTAGCGGGAGACGGCCACGAGCAGTACTTC. Encoded protein: CASSPRHRLAGDGHEQYF.

The V and J genes are TRBV30 and TRBJ1-1, with D possibly being TRBD1 (5 bases). Trimming pared 8 bases from V and 0 bases from J, leaving 7 bases between. Germline CDR1 is GTSNPN and CDR2 is SVGIG (reference sequence). CDR3 length equals 11 residues. CDR3 amino acids: CAETVNTEAFF. The CDR3 nucleotides are TGTGCCGAGACAGTGAACACTGAAGCTTTCTTT. The full variable domain, rest sourced from reference TRBV30 and TRBJ1-1, is SQTIHQWPATLVQPVGSPLSLECTVEGTSNPNLYWYRQAAGRGLQLLFYSVGIGQISSEVPQNLSASRPQDRQFILSSKKLLLSDSGFYLCAETVNTEAFFGQGTRLTVV.